This paragraph covers one T cell receptor beta chain sequence. CDR1 and CDR2 from the germline V gene are LGHDT and YNNKEL (reference sequence). This CDR3 region has 15 residues. J was trimmed by 8 bases and V by 4 bases; bases with no gene match: 6. Assay used: immunoSEQ multiplex PCR; TCRdb lists only in-frame clones, some missing. The repertoire holds 90,000 to 110,000 clones, with approximately 87% as singletons. The sample belongs to a study of T cell responses to AZD1222 COVID-19 vaccine. Study-level information: Second doses were pooled across both intervals (about 4 or about 12 weeks).

The chain links TRBV3-1 (or the pseudogene TRBV3-2) to TRBJ1-6, with 9 bases that match TRBD1. The specimen was peripheral blood, collected on day 0 of AZD1222 vaccination. This clonotype was sampled from an adult in good health. The CDR3 here is CASSPRQGVDSPLHF. The CDR3 coding sequence is TGTGCCAGCAGCCCGCGACAGGGGGTTGATTCACCCCTCCACTTT.